This record covers a single TCR beta chain. Germline assignment: CDR1 SGHAT and CDR2 FQDESV (reference sequence). Trimming shortened V by 5 bases and J by 6 bases, and 8 bases separated the two germline ends. The CDR3 is made up of 13 amino acids. Repertoires were generated with immunoSEQ multiplex PCR, while TCRdb's copy carries only in-frame clones and drops some. The repertoire holds 200,000 to 300,000 clones, with roughly four fifths as singletons. The sample comes from a study of blood T cell repertoires in COVID-19. This clonotype originated in an elderly woman with COVID-19, enrolled during active disease. The J gene is TRBJ1-6, the V gene TRBV11-1, with a possible D match to TRBD1 (6 bases). Input material: peripheral blood. Here the CDR3 DNA reads TGTGCCAGCAGCCGGACAGCTAATTCACCCCTCCACTTT. Translation: CASSRTANSPLHF.